These 30 T cell receptor beta chains were all obtained from the same sample, sequenced in a study of CD8 T cells in ankylosing spondylitis. MiXCR was run by TCRdb on the 5' RACE reads, yielding one entry per CDR3 protein. The sample has about 240,000 distinct CDR3 sequences, about 24% seen once. Sequenced sample: blood, either unsorted or a sorted T cell fraction (not recorded which). All receptors come from a male donor with ankylosing spondylitis or in good health (not recorded which).

The V call is TRBV12-3 or TRBV12-4, the J call TRBJ1-2, with TRBD1 matching over 8 bases. This CDR3 comprises 12 residues. With 5 bases clipped from V and 7 bases from J, the junction kept 3 bases outside the gene matches. CDR3 DNA: TGTGCCAGCAGTATCCAGGGGGCTGGCTACACCTTC. This encodes CASSIQGAGYTF.

This clonotype has only one observation. Germline is not matched at one junction end, which may reflect a read error. The V call is TRBV10-2, the J call TRBJ2-2, with 7 bases aligning to TRBD2. Germline CDR1 is WSHSY and CDR2 is SAAADI. This CDR3 region has 15 residues. The chain's CDR3 is CARSGGGPNTGELFF. The CDR3 nucleotides read TGCGCCAGAAGTGGCGGGGGACCGAACACCGGGGAGCTGTTTTTT.

This clonotype came up many times. V gene TRBV20-1 combines with J gene TRBJ2-3; maybe TRBD2 (6 bases). Germline V gene sequence: CDR1 DFQATT, CDR2 SNEGSKA (reference sequence). V was clipped by 5 bases and J by 1 base, with 13 bases between them. The CDR3 has 14 residues. The CDR3 DNA sequence: TGCAGTGCTGCGACTAGAGGCGGCACAGATACGCAGTATTTT. Encoded protein: CSAATRGGTDTQYF.

This clonotype was counted many times. This sequence joins TRBV2 and TRBJ2-2, with TRBD1 matching over 7 bases. Germline lookup yields CDR1 SNHLY and CDR2 FYNNEI. Unmatched junction bases numbered 7, after V lost 8 bases and J lost 4 bases. The CDR3 has 14 amino acids. The CDR3, as DNA: TGTGCCAGCGGCCTACAGGGGAGCACCGGGGAGCTGTTTTTT. This codes for CASGLQGSTGELFF. Full variable domain (missing parts from reference TRBV2 and TRBJ2-2): EPEVTQTPSHQVTQMGQEVILRCVPISNHLYFYWYRQILGQKVEFLVSFYNNEISEKSEIFDDQFSVERPDGSNFTLKIRSTKLEDSAMYFCASGLQGSTGELFFGEGSRLTVL.

The chain has TRBV7-8 and TRBJ2-7, with D unresolved. The CDR3 loop spans 14 amino acids. Germline CDR1 SGHVS, CDR2 FQNEAQ. Trimming cost V 0 bases and J 2 bases, with 8 bases left between them. The CDR3 region is CASSLAMSTYEQYF. Written as DNA, the CDR3 is TGTGCCAGCAGCTTAGCGATGTCGACCTACGAGCAGTACTTC.

This clonotype was seen repeatedly, ten times or more. The chain recombines TRBV29-1 with TRBJ2-1; D call uncertain. V was trimmed by 3 bases and J by 4 bases, leaving 7 bases between them. The CDR3 totals 12 residues. Per germline, CDR1 SQVTM and CDR2 ANQGSEA. CDR3 nucleotides: TGCAGCGTTGATCCTGGGTACAATGAGCAGTTCTTC. This translates into CSVDPGYNEQFF.

This chain joins TRBV29-1 and TRBJ2-3, with 8 bases identical to TRBD1. The CDR3 sequence is 13 residues long. From germline, CDR1 is SQVTM and CDR2 ANQGSEA. J was trimmed by 6 bases and V by 5 bases; bases with no gene match: 7. CDR3 bases: TGCAGCGTTCAAAAGGACAGGGAGGATACGCAGTATTTT. Its protein product is CSVQKDREDTQYF.

This clonotype was counted at least ten times. The chain joins TRBV20-1 to TRBJ2-1; D remains ambiguous. Trimming took off 0 bases at V and 8 bases at J, with 11 bases between the two ends. The CDR3 is 13 amino acids. Germline CDR1 is DFQATT and CDR2 is SNEGSKA (reference sequence). CDR3 sequence: CSARDQLFYEQFF. CDR3 bases: TGCAGTGCTAGAGATCAGCTCTTTTATGAGCAGTTCTTC.

This sequence joins TRBV27 and TRBJ2-1; TRBD2 agrees at 10 bases. Looked up from germline, CDR1 is MNHEY and CDR2 is SMNVEV (reference sequence). The CDR3 contains 16 residues. V was pared by 7 bases and J by 3 bases, with 9 bases of the junction left unmatched. CDR3 protein: CASTLLAGGLYNEQFF. CDR3 DNA: TGTGCCAGCACCCTATTAGCGGGGGGCCTCTACAATGAGCAGTTCTTC.

This clonotype was seen at least ten times. The J gene is TRBJ1-1, the V gene TRBV12-3 or TRBV12-4; no clear D gene. The CDR3 length is 15 residues. Trimming stripped 3 bases from V and 5 bases from J, with 16 bases between. DNA of the CDR3: TGTGCCAGCAGTTTGGGCACGTATAGAGGAACTGAAGCTTTCTTT. It codes for CASSLGTYRGTEAFF.

The sample holds a few counts of this clonotype. The J gene is TRBJ2-1, the V gene TRBV2, with 8 bases matching TRBD1. The germline V gene encodes CDR1 SNHLY and CDR2 FYNNEI. Trimming at V came to 6 bases and at J to 5 bases, leaving 6 bases not matched to a gene. The CDR3 runs to 14 residues. In nucleotides, the CDR3 is TGTGCCAGCAGCCGGACAGGGTACGACAATGAGCAGTTCTTC. Amino acid sequence: CASSRTGYDNEQFF.

This clonotype came up a few times. The chain's CDR3 is CSARPAQRGEKLFF. CDR3 DNA sequence: TGCAGTGCTAGACCGGCCCAAAGGGGTGAAAAACTGTTTTTT. The J gene is TRBJ1-4, the V gene TRBV20-1; weak D call: TRBD1 (5 bases). V lost 2 bases, J lost 7 bases, and 14 bases lay in between. Germline V lookup: CDR1 DFQATT, CDR2 SNEGSKA (reference sequence). The CDR3 extends over 14 amino acids.

This clonotype showed up many times. The chain joins TRBV25-1 to TRBJ2-5; D is unresolved. Germline V gives CDR1 MGHDK, CDR2 SYGVNS. This CDR3 has 13 residues. V gave up 7 bases and J gave up 0 bases, with 9 bases separating them. In nucleotides, the CDR3 is TGTGCCAGCATCGACACGTACCAAGAGACCCAGTACTTC. Amino acid sequence: CASIDTYQETQYF.

V is TRBV7-9 and J is TRBJ2-7; D might be TRBD2 (5 bases). CDR1 and CDR2 (germline): SEHNR, FQNEAQ (reference sequence). V was shortened by 3 bases and J by 0 bases, with 9 bases between the two germline ends. This CDR3 comprises 14 residues. The CDR3 here is CASSLLGSSYEQYF. The CDR3 region has the DNA TGTGCCAGCAGCTTGTTAGGGAGCTCCTACGAGCAGTACTTC. Full variable domain (missing parts from reference TRBV7-9 and TRBJ2-7): DTGVSQNPRHKITKRGQNVTFRCDPISEHNRLYWYRQTLGQGPEFLTYFQNEAQLEKSRLLSDRFSAERPKGSFSTLEIQRTEQGDSAMYLCASSLLGSSYEQYFGPGTRLTVT.

This clonotype was seen only a few times. The rearrangement links TRBV20-1 to TRBJ2-2; D uncertain. The CDR3 runs to 12 residues. Trimming cost V 3 bases and J 3 bases, with 5 bases left between them. Per the germline V gene, CDR1 is DFQATT and CDR2 is SNEGSKA (reference sequence). The CDR3 coding sequence is TGCAGTGCTAGTCACGACACCGGGGAGCTGTTTTTT. Its translation: CSASHDTGELFF.

This clonotype was found many times. The chain has TRBV20-1 and TRBJ1-2, with no clear D. This CDR3 spans 14 amino acids. Germline loops: CDR1 DFQATT, CDR2 SNEGSKA (reference sequence). V was clipped by 1 base and J by 0 bases, with 9 bases between them. CDR3 residues: CSARGSNTNYGYTF. In DNA form, the CDR3 reads TGCAGTGCTAGAGGGAGCAATACTAACTATGGCTACACCTTC.

This clonotype was detected ten times or more. V is TRBV20-1 and J is TRBJ2-1; TRBD2 matches 10 bases. J lost 15 bases, V lost 6 bases, and 8 bases had no gene match. This CDR3 is 11 amino acids long. Germline CDR1 is DFQATT and CDR2 is SNEGSKA (reference sequence). CDR3 bases: TGCAGTGCCCCGACTAGCGGGTGGCGGTTCTTC. Its protein is CSAPTSGWRFF.

This sequence joins TRBV12-3 or TRBV12-4 and TRBJ1-3; D ambiguous. V shed 6 bases and J shed 4 bases, with 13 bases lying between them. The CDR3 runs to 14 residues. This chain's CDR3 is CASSPDSRGNTIYF. The CDR3, as DNA: TGTGCCAGCAGCCCTGATTCGAGAGGAAACACCATATATTTT.

This clonotype was counted many times. This chain connects TRBV12-3 or TRBV12-4 to TRBJ2-2, with unresolved D. The CDR3 runs 14 residues. Trimming shortened V by 6 bases and J by 6 bases, and 14 bases separated the two germline ends. In nucleotides, the CDR3 is TGTGCCAGCAGACGAGTAGAGGCGGCCGGGGAGCTGTTTTTT. This codes for CASRRVEAAGELFF.

This clonotype was seen a handful of times. The V call is TRBV20-1, the J call TRBJ2-1; 9 bases line up with TRBD1. The CDR3 spans 14 residues. Germline V gives CDR1 DFQATT, CDR2 SNEGSKA (reference sequence). V lost 3 bases and J lost 6; bases outside the gene matches: 6. CDR3 protein: CSASSTGGGNEQFF. DNA for the CDR3: TGCAGTGCTAGCTCGACAGGGGGAGGCAATGAGCAGTTCTTC.

This chain links TRBV20-1 with TRBJ1-5; D gene unclear. CDR3 length: 14 amino acids. V was cut by 6 bases and J by 3 bases, with 15 bases left in between. The V gene's germline CDR1 is DFQATT and CDR2 SNEGSKA (reference sequence). The CDR3 here is CSAGGGYLNQPQHF. DNA of the CDR3: TGCAGTGCCGGTGGCGGATATCTCAATCAGCCCCAGCATTTT.

The chain carries TRBV5-8 and TRBJ2-1; the match to TRBD1 covers 9 bases. V lost 2 bases, J lost 3 bases, and 3 bases stayed unmatched. CDR3 length: 15 amino acids. Germline V gene sequence: CDR1 SGHTS, CDR2 YDEGEE. CDR3 sequence: CASSFRDRDYNEQFF. The CDR3 bases are TGTGCCAGCAGCTTCCGGGACAGGGACTACAATGAGCAGTTCTTC.

The V and J genes are TRBV12-3 or TRBV12-4 and TRBJ2-1; a weak D match, TRBD1 (6 bases). The V end lost 7 bases, the J end lost 5 bases, and 15 bases lay between the germline ends. This CDR3 contains 14 residues. The CDR3 region is CASTLGGRDNEQFF. The CDR3 DNA sequence: TGTGCCAGCACCCTAGGGGGACGGGACAATGAGCAGTTCTTC.

The CDR3 DNA reads as TGCGCCAGCAGTGAGGAGGGACAGGGTGGTCGGCAGTACTTC. It yields the protein CASSEEGQGGRQYF. The rearrangement joins TRBV10-2 to TRBJ2-7, with 9 bases lining up with TRBD1. The trim removed 2 bases at V and 9 bases at J, leaving 8 bases unmatched. CDR3 length equals 14 residues. Germline values: CDR1 WSHSY, CDR2 SAAADI.

This clonotype was detected a few times. The J gene is TRBJ2-1, the V gene TRBV20-1; D perhaps matches TRBD2 (7 bases). The germline gives CDR1 DFQATT, CDR2 SNEGSKA (reference sequence). This CDR3 spans 15 amino acids. V lost 3 bases and J 8 bases, leaving 20 bases between the germline ends. CDR3 residues: CSASPLGGRVDEQFF. The CDR3 DNA follows: TGCAGTGCTAGTCCGCTAGGGGGGAGGGTTGATGAGCAGTTCTTC.

Ten or more counts support this clonotype. The chain recombines TRBV18 with TRBJ2-3; no clear D. Trimming stripped 5 bases from V and 2 bases from J, with 8 bases between. Germline values: CDR1 KGHSH, CDR2 LQKENI. There are 13 residues in the CDR3. The CDR3, as DNA: TGTGCCAGCTCAGGGGAATTCACAGATACGCAGTATTTT. It encodes CASSGEFTDTQYF.

This clonotype occurred a few times. DNA for the CDR3: TGTGCCAGCAGTTGGTTCAGCACAGATACGCAGTATTTT. It specifies CASSWFSTDTQYF. The chain has TRBV12-3 or TRBV12-4 and TRBJ2-3; no clear D. The V and J ends lost 4 bases and 0 bases respectively, with 5 bases between them. The CDR3 loop spans 13 amino acids.

Ten or more counts support this clonotype. This chain joins TRBV5-1 and TRBJ2-7; 8 nucleotides line up with TRBD2. The germline CDR1 and CDR2 sequences are SGHRS and YFSETQ. V dropped 4 bases and J dropped 3; count of bases not matched to a gene: 12. This CDR3 spans 16 amino acids. The CDR3, as DNA: TGCGCCAGCAGCGGAGGGTCCTCGCGGGGGGTCTACGAGCAGTACTTC. Residues: CASSGGSSRGVYEQYF. The whole variable domain, remainder taken from reference TRBV5-1 and TRBJ2-7, is KAGVTQTPRYLIKTRGQQVTLSCSPISGHRSVSWYQQTPGQGLQFLFEYFSETQRNKGNFPGRFSGRQFSNSRSEMNVSTLELGDSALYLCASSGGSSRGVYEQYFGPGTRLTVT.

This clonotype was seen ten or more times. The rearrangement uses TRBV7-9 and TRBJ1-1; TRBD1 aligns across 7 bases. The CDR3 is made up of 15 amino acids. CDR1 is SEHNR, CDR2 FQNEAQ, per germline (reference sequence). Trimming at V came to 5 bases and at J to 6 bases, leaving 12 bases not matched to a gene. The CDR3 nucleotides are TGTGCCAGCAGCCAAATCGGACAGGTCGGCGCTGAAGCTTTCTTT. Translation gives CASSQIGQVGAEAFF.

The chain uses TRBV20-1 and TRBJ2-3; the D gene is possibly TRBD2 (5 bases). From germline, CDR1 is DFQATT and CDR2 SNEGSKA (reference sequence). The CDR3 is made up of 14 amino acids. Trimming removed 1 base at V and 4 bases at J, with 12 bases between. This CDR3 reads CSARGAAVPDTQYF. The CDR3 DNA is TGCAGTGCTAGAGGGGCAGCGGTACCAGATACGCAGTATTTT.